These T cell receptor beta chains were read from a single sample in a study of vaccination effects on CD4 cells after COVID-19. The assay was immunoSEQ multiplex PCR, and TCRdb's table has in-frame clones only and misses some. Of under 35,000 clones listed, roughly 81% are singletons. Their antigens remain unidentified. The sample was CD4+ T cells from PBMCs cultured without peptide, taken after COVID-19 vaccination. The receptors come from a human donor who received a COVID-19 vaccine. Both conserved end residues are part of each CDR3. Each record gives: CDR3 DNA, CDR3 protein, V gene, clone size, D gene, J gene. D genes are given only for firm matches. Clone size is given for some rows only: seen once, a few or many times, or a class if the clone is expanded.

DNA: TGTGCCAGTAGTACCCCCCAACGGACAGGTCTTTTTGAAAAACTGTTTTTT
CDR3: CASSTPQRTGLFEKLFF
V: TRBV19
size: -
D: TRBD1
J: TRBJ1-4

DNA: TGCAGTGCTAGTCGGGGGATCCCCCAAGAGACCCAGTACTTC
CDR3: CSASRGIPQETQYF
V: TRBV20-1
size: once
D: -
J: TRBJ2-5

DNA: TGTGCCAGCAGTACGGTTGTCGGGGAGCTGTTTTTT
CDR3: CASSTVVGELFF
V: TRBV27
size: -
D: -
J: TRBJ2-2

DNA: TGCGCCAGCAGCTCCGGGACTAGCGGTTACGAGCAGTACTTC
CDR3: CASSSGTSGYEQYF
V: TRBV5-1
size: few
D: TRBD2
J: TRBJ2-7

DNA: TGTGCCAGCAGCCAATTTAGCAATGAGCAGTTCTTC
CDR3: CASSQFSNEQFF
V: TRBV14
size: -
D: -
J: TRBJ2-1

DNA: TGCGCCAGCAGCTTTGACGGGGGGTTCCAAGAGACCCAGTACTTC
CDR3: CASSFDGGFQETQYF
V: TRBV5-1
size: -
D: TRBD2
J: TRBJ2-5

DNA: TGTGCCAGCGCAGAGTTCTCGTACAATGAGCAGTTCTTC
CDR3: CASAEFSYNEQFF
V: TRBV7-9
size: -
D: -
J: TRBJ2-1

DNA: TGTGCCAGTAGTGAGACAGGGGGCATTCAGCCCCAGCATTTT
CDR3: CASSETGGIQPQHF
V: TRBV19
size: few
D: TRBD1
J: TRBJ1-5

DNA: TGTGCCAGCAGCGCACCACTAGCGGGGGGGCGGAATGAGCAGTTCTTC
CDR3: CASSAPLAGGRNEQFF
V: TRBV9
size: -
D: TRBD2
J: TRBJ2-1

DNA: TGTGCCACCCTACTTGGTACCCGGAACACTGAAGCTTTCTTT
CDR3: CATLLGTRNTEAFF
V: TRBV6-5
size: -
D: -
J: TRBJ1-1

DNA: TGTGCCAGCAGTACAGCGAGGCAGCGCAATGAGCAGTTCTTC
CDR3: CASSTARQRNEQFF
V: TRBV6-6
size: -
D: -
J: TRBJ2-1

DNA: TGTGCCAGCAACAGGGCGAGCTCCTACAATGAGCAGTTCTTC
CDR3: CASNRASSYNEQFF
V: TRBV6-5
size: -
D: -
J: TRBJ2-1

DNA: TGTGCCAGCAGTTTGAGTCAGCCCCAGCATTTT
CDR3: CASSLSQPQHF
V: TRBV28
size: few
D: -
J: TRBJ1-5

DNA: TGTGCCAGCAGGACAGGGATTGTCGCTGAAGCTTTCTTT
CDR3: CASRTGIVAEAFF
V: TRBV7-9
size: -
D: TRBD1
J: TRBJ1-1

DNA: TGTGCCAGCAGCGGGAGGGGCAGGATCTCCTACGAGCAGTACTTC
CDR3: CASSGRGRISYEQYF
V: TRBV7-9
size: -
D: TRBD2
J: TRBJ2-7

DNA: TGTGCCAGCAGTCCCCGGGACAGGGTGTATCTCGAGCAGTACTTC
CDR3: CASSPRDRVYLEQYF
V: TRBV28
size: -
D: TRBD1
J: TRBJ2-7

DNA: TGCGCCAGCAGCCCCGGACCCTTGGGGGATGGCTACACCTTC
CDR3: CASSPGPLGDGYTF
V: TRBV5-1
size: few
D: -
J: TRBJ1-2

DNA: TGTGCCATCAAGATAAACAACTATGGCTACACCTTC
CDR3: CAIKINNYGYTF
V: TRBV10-3
size: -
D: -
J: TRBJ1-2

DNA: TGTGCCAGCAGTTCACGGGGGCGGGGGTATGAAGCTTTCTTT
CDR3: CASSSRGRGYEAFF
V: TRBV6-5
size: -
D: -
J: TRBJ1-1

DNA: TGTGCCGAGACTAGCGGGGGTTCAGATACGCAGTATTTT
CDR3: CAETSGGSDTQYF
V: TRBV7-9
size: -
D: TRBD2
J: TRBJ2-3

DNA: TGTGCCAGCAGCGAACAGGACAGTGGCTACACCTTC
CDR3: CASSEQDSGYTF
V: TRBV2
size: -
D: -
J: TRBJ1-2

DNA: TGTGCCAGCAGCCAAAGTAATCTAGCGGGCACAGATACGCAGTATTTT
CDR3: CASSQSNLAGTDTQYF
V: TRBV4-2
size: -
D: TRBD2
J: TRBJ2-3